Described below is a single T cell receptor (beta chain) sequence and its context. No cognate antigen has been identified for it. No much larger clonotype is one base removed from it; base qualities were not supplied. The germline V gene (reference sequence) specifies GTSNPN as CDR1 and SVGIG as CDR2. The CDR3 numbers 14 residues from cysteine through phenylalanine. Of all the DNA, just the CDR3 is kept, 42 bases in frame from base 1. Clipping removes 2 bases from V and 5 bases from J, with 5 as the unmatched junction base count. The data are from a study of T cell changes during pregnancy in multiple sclerosis (dated by TCRdb to between 2017 and 2020). In the study overall: Changes in the T cell repertoire over the course of pregnancy were examined in this study in women with multiple sclerosis.

The method behind the library was the immunoSEQ multiplex PCR assay. Drawn from immuneACCESS, this table holds only the in-frame rearrangements with V and J called that TCRdb kept. Clones are partly lost; checked studies trace under half to an unresolved V gene and leave the rest unexplained. This sample lists some 100,000 clones; about 94% were detected once. The top ten clonotypes cover approximately 0.88% of the sample. The chain was built from TRBV30 and TRBJ2-7; a stretch of 11 junction bases matches TRBD1. The sequencing here drew on peripheral blood, taken before pregnancy. This clonotype was sampled from a female donor with multiple sclerosis, enrolled in a pregnancy study. Here the CDR3 is given as CAWSPGTGGDEQYF. The bases are TGTGCCTGGAGTCCCGGGACAGGGGGAGACGAGCAGTACTTC.